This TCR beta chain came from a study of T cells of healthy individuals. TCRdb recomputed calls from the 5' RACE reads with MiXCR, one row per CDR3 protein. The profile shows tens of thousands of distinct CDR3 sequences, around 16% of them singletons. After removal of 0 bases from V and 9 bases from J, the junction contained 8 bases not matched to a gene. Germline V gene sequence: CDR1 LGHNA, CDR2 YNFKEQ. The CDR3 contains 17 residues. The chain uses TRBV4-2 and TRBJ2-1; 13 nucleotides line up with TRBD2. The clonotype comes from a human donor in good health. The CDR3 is CASSQEGLAGVQGEQFF. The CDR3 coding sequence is TGTGCCAGCAGCCAAGAAGGACTAGCGGGGGTACAAGGTGAGCAGTTCTTC.